A single count supports the clone carrying this T cell receptor beta chain. Its antigen remains unknown. These data come from a study of cytomegalovirus exposure and HLA in healthy donors. The study's findings and limits: Evidence from a later analysis indicated that most CMV-associated TCR beta chains looked HLA-restricted. One later analysis reportedly identified an Asian-associated ancestry cluster that showed fewer N-insertions than the roughly 670-donor mean. Further analysis was carried out later, and it showed several of the most significant clusters appearing linked to common viral pathogens.

Primers included in the PCR were 60 Vbeta and 13 Jbeta primers. Profiling relied on immunoSEQ multiplex PCR, and the TCRdb table lists in-frame clones only, not all of them. The top ten hold about 9.1% of the sample, which has 50,000 or so clones, more than 65% seen once. J lost 4 bases, V lost 9 bases, and 12 bases had no gene match. The CDR3 spans 16 residues. Germline CDR1 is LNHDA and CDR2 is SQIVND (reference sequence). Source material: PBMCs. This rearrangement joins TRBV19 to TRBJ2-7; 13 bases are a match to TRBD2. This clonotype was sampled from a woman between 50 and 59 years old in good health and CMV-seronegative. The CDR3 DNA reads as TGTGCCAGCGCCAATGTAGGGACTAGCGGGACGTACGAGCAGTACTTC. This translates into CASANVGTSGTYEQYF.